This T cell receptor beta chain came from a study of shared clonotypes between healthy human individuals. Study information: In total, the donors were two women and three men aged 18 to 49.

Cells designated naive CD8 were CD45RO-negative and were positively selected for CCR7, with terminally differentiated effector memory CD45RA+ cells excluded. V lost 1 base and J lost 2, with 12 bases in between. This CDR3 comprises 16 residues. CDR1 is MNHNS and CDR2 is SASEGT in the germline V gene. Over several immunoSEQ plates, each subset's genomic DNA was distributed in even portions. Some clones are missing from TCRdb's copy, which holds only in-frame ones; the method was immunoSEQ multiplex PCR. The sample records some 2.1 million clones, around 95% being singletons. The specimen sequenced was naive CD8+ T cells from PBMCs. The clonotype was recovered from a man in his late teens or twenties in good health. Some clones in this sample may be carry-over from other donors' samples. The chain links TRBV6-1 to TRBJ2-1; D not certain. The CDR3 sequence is CASSEGVGRPYNEQFF. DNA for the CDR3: TGTGCCAGCAGTGAAGGGGTGGGCCGGCCCTACAATGAGCAGTTCTTC.